This T cell receptor beta chain was profiled in a study of blood T cell repertoires in COVID-19. Study in general: Acute and convalescent COVID-19 samples came from the United States, Italy and Spain.

This CDR3 has 15 amino acids. Germline CDR1 reads SNHLY; CDR2 reads FYNNEI. V lost 1 base and J lost 3, with 12 bases in between. TCRdb keeps only in-frame clones here, not all; method: immunoSEQ multiplex PCR. Of 130,000 to 150,000 clones in the sample, roughly 88% were seen once. The J gene is TRBJ2-5, the V gene TRBV2; maybe TRBD2 (6 bases). The receptor was derived from a man aged 55 to 70 with active or convalescent COVID-19. Input material: peripheral blood. The CDR3 DNA reads as TGTGCCAGCAGTGAAGGGGGGACTGTCAAAGAGACCCAGTACTTC. It encodes CASSEGGTVKETQYF. The whole variable domain, remainder taken from reference TRBV2 and TRBJ2-5, is EPEVTQTPSHQVTQMGQEVILRCVPISNHLYFYWYRQILGQKVEFLVSFYNNEISEKSEIFDDQFSVERPDGSNFTLKIRSTKLEDSAMYFCASSEGGTVKETQYFGPGTRLLVL.